The T cell receptor beta chain described here comes from a study of blood T cells in healthy people across ages. Germline V gene sequence: CDR1 WNHNN, CDR2 SYGVQD (reference sequence). The CDR3 has 16 amino acids. Trimming took 3 bases from V and 3 from J, leaving 18 bases between them. Then a second PCR, running roughly 6 to 11 cycles, was carried out with a sample-barcoded 5' primer and a J-beta primer mix. One entry per CDR3 protein, called by TCRdb with MiXCR from the 5' RACE reads. The sample includes around 970,000 distinct CDR3 sequences, roughly 51% seen only once; the top ten take roughly 23%. With regard to this clonotype: Its antigen is not identified.

Study results and caveats: Researchers said unsorted PBMCs prevented a conclusive naive versus antigen-experienced comparison.

The chain combines TRBV10-1 with TRBJ2-7, with a possible D match to TRBD2 (6 bases). The receptor comes from a woman aged 60-75 years in good health. Input material: blood. CDR3 DNA: TGCGCCAGCAGTGATTTTCGAGGAGGGCGACTCTACGAGCAGTACTTC. It is translated as CASSDFRGGRLYEQYF.